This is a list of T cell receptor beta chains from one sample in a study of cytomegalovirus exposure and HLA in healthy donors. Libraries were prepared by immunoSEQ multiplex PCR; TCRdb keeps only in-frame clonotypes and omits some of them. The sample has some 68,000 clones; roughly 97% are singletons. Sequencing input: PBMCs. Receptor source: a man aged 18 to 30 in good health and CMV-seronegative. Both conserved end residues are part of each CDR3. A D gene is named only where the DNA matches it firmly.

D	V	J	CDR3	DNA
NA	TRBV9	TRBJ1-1	CASSATQGGLNTEAFF	TGTGCCAGCAGCGCGACACAGGGTGGTTTGAACACTGAAGCTTTCTTT
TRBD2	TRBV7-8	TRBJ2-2	CASSLVDSGSGTGELFF	TGTGCCAGCAGCTTAGTGGATAGCGGGAGCGGCACCGGGGAGCTGTTTTTT
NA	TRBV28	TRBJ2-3	CASSSPSTDTQYF	TGTGCCAGCAGTTCCCCTAGCACAGATACGCAGTATTTT
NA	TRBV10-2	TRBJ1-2	CASSADYGYTF	TGCGCCAGCAGTGCGGACTATGGCTACACCTTC
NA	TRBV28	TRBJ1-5	CASSPAAGGNQPQHF	TGTGCCAGCAGTCCCGCGGCCGGGGGGAATCAGCCCCAGCATTTT
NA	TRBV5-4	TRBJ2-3	CASSLDPGGTDTQYF	TGTGCCAGCAGCTTGGATCCAGGGGGCACAGATACGCAGTATTTT
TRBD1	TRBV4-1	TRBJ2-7	CASSQAGTGGSNEQYF	TGCGCCAGCAGCCAGGCGGGAACAGGGGGCTCGAACGAGCAGTACTTC
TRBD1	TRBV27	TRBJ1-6	CASSPLGQGGNSPLHF	TGTGCCAGCAGTCCCCTCGGACAGGGAGGTAATTCACCCCTCCACTTT
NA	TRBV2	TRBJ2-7	CAQKDSPSYEQYF	TGTGCCCAAAAGGATAGCCCTTCCTACGAGCAGTACTTC
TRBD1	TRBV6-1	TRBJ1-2	CASSATGARGYTF	TGTGCCAGCAGTGCTACAGGGGCCCGCGGCTACACCTTC